The 24 T cell receptor beta chains below were found in one sample sequenced in a study of blood T cells in healthy people across ages. Through a sample-barcoded 5' primer and a J-beta primer mix, a second PCR was run for roughly 6 to 11 cycles. MiXCR, applied by TCRdb to the 5' RACE reads, yields one record per CDR3 protein. The sample holds about a million distinct CDR3 sequences, roughly 50% seen once. The sequenced sample consisted of blood. Every receptor here comes from a woman aged 60-70 years in good health.

This clonotype has a handful of counts. The chain uses TRBV28 and TRBJ2-5; TRBD2 matches 12 bases. The DNA end lines up better with TRBJ2-7; the J call may be wrong. This CDR3 has 15 residues. Germline CDR1 reads MDHEN; CDR2 reads SYDVKM. The CDR3 protein is CASSWRLLAGGEQYF. The DNA for the CDR3 is TGTGCCAGCAGTTGGCGGCTACTAGCGGGAGGCGAGCAGTACTTC.

The rearrangement links TRBV12-3 or TRBV12-4 to TRBJ2-5; 8 nucleotides match TRBD1. This CDR3 has 14 amino acids. V lost 5 bases, J lost 6 bases, and 8 bases stayed unmatched. CDR3 residues: CASSVGQGVKTQYF. CDR3 bases: TGTGCCAGCAGTGTAGGACAGGGAGTGAAGACCCAGTACTTC.

The V gene is TRBV11-1, the J gene TRBJ1-5; D perhaps matches TRBD1 (5 bases). Trimming removed 1 base at V and 1 base at J, with 5 bases between. The CDR3 extends over 14 amino acids. Germline V CDR1 and CDR2: SGHAT, FQDESV (reference sequence). Written as DNA, the CDR3 is TGTGCCAGCAGCTTAGACAGGAGCAATCAGCCCCAGCATTTT. It translates to CASSLDRSNQPQHF.

The chain carries TRBV29-1 and TRBJ2-5; maybe TRBD1 (5 bases). The V end lost 4 bases, the J end lost 3 bases, and 33 bases lay between the germline ends. Germline V gives CDR1 SQVTM, CDR2 ANQGSEA. The CDR3 covers 20 residues. The CDR3 DNA reads TGCAGCGTTGTCGAACCCCTTGGACCCTTGGTGGGGCGGAAGAAAGAGACCCAGTACTTC. This codes for CSVVEPLGPLVGRKKETQYF.

Of note for this clonotype: A much larger clonotype is one base distant, so this may be a read error. The chain combines TRBV15 with TRBJ2-2; D gene uncertain. V shed 0 bases and J shed 4 bases, with 6 bases lying between them. This CDR3 contains 14 residues. In germline, CDR1 is LNHNV, CDR2 YYDKDF (reference sequence). DNA of the CDR3: TGTGCCACCAGCAGAGATTGGGGCACCGGGGAGCTGTTTTTT. This encodes CATSRDWGTGELFF.

The rearrangement uses TRBV20-1 and TRBJ2-5, with a weak D call TRBD1 (5 bases). The end of the DNA is better explained by TRBJ2-7, so the J call may be wrong. Looked up from germline, CDR1 is DFQATT and CDR2 is SNEGSKA (reference sequence). The CDR3 covers 11 residues. CDR3 loop: CSATPRDEQYF. CDR3 nucleotides: TGCAGTGCTACTCCCAGGGACGAGCAGTACTTC.

This rearrangement joins TRBV7-9 to TRBJ2-7; D remains ambiguous. Germline lookup yields CDR1 SEHNR and CDR2 FQNEAQ (reference sequence). Trimming took off 5 bases at V and 1 base at J, with 12 bases between the two ends. This CDR3 comprises 14 residues. The CDR3 loop reads CASSKPQRSYEQYF. CDR3 nucleotides: TGTGCCAGCAGCAAACCACAGAGGTCCTACGAGCAGTACTTC.

V gene TRBV13 combines with J gene TRBJ2-1; D gene uncertain. With the DNA end fitting TRBJ2-7 better, the J assignment may be wrong. This CDR3 has 14 residues. CDR1 and CDR2 (germline): PRHDT, FYEKMQ (reference sequence). The CDR3 loop is CASSPLFGVNEQYF. CDR3 coding DNA: TGTGCCAGCAGTCCCCTTTTTGGAGTCAATGAGCAGTACTTC.

This sequence joins TRBV3-1 and TRBJ2-3; TRBD2 agrees at 7 bases. J gave up 8 bases and V 1 base, and 9 bases lay outside the gene matches. CDR1 is LGHDT and CDR2 is YNNKEL in the germline V gene (reference sequence). The CDR3 consists of 15 residues. CDR3 DNA sequence: TGTGCCAGCAGCCAAGTAGCCGGGACGGGGGGTACGCAGTATTTT. It yields the protein CASSQVAGTGGTQYF.

A few counts support this clonotype. V and J are TRBV27 and TRBJ2-1, with D perhaps being TRBD1 or TRBD2 (5 bases each). The germline CDR1 and CDR2 sequences are MNHEY and SMNVEV (reference sequence). The CDR3 is 13 amino acids. Trimming cost V 5 bases and J 9 bases, with 14 bases left between them. CDR3 sequence reads: CASSPGPGSEQFF. The CDR3 coding sequence is TGTGCCAGCAGTCCGGGGCCTGGCAGTGAGCAGTTCTTC.

The V call is TRBV7-9, the J call TRBJ2-5; maybe TRBD2 (5 bases). The CDR3 is made up of 14 amino acids. The germline gives CDR1 SEHNR, CDR2 FQNEAQ (reference sequence). V dropped 4 bases and J dropped 1 base, with 10 bases sitting between them. CDR3 in amino acids: CASSSGLFQETQYF. CDR3 coding DNA: TGTGCCAGCAGCTCAGGACTGTTCCAAGAGACCCAGTACTTC.

This chain connects TRBV7-2 to TRBJ2-3; D unresolved. Germline loops: CDR1 SGHTA, CDR2 FQGNSA. V lost 2 bases to trimming and J lost 14 bases, with 17 bases between them. The length of the CDR3 is 13 residues. In DNA, the CDR3 is TGTGCCAGCAGCTTAAGTCGGTCGATTCCGGGGTATTTT. Amino acid sequence: CASSLSRSIPGYF.

As regards this clonotype: With a much larger clone just one base away, this may be a read error. The rearrangement uses TRBV7-2 and TRBJ2-2; D not resolved. Germline V gene lookup returns CDR1 SGHTA and CDR2 FQGNSA. Trimming pared 5 bases from V and 5 bases from J, leaving 12 bases between. The CDR3 runs 14 residues. CDR3 in DNA: TGTGCCAGCAGCGTAGATGCCCGAACCGGGGAGCTGTTTTTT. As protein: CASSVDARTGELFF.

The chain carries TRBV20-1 and TRBJ2-7, with 10 bases that match TRBD2. CDR3 length: 15 amino acids. V dropped 6 bases and J dropped 4; count of bases not matched to a gene: 12. The germline V gene has CDR1 DFQATT and CDR2 SNEGSKA (reference sequence). This chain's CDR3 is CSAPAPSGSLYEQYF. As DNA, the CDR3 is TGCAGTGCCCCTGCCCCTAGCGGGAGCCTTTACGAGCAGTACTTC.

This chain connects TRBV5-1 to TRBJ2-2; possibly TRBD1 for D (6 bases). V was trimmed by 4 bases and J by 5 bases, leaving 15 bases between them. The CDR3 consists of 15 residues. Germline V CDR1 and CDR2: SGHRS, YFSETQ. The CDR3 sequence is CASSTRQERTGELFF. DNA for the CDR3: TGCGCCAGCAGCACGAGACAGGAGCGGACCGGGGAGCTGTTTTTT.

The CDR3 region is CASSLGARMANYGYTF. In DNA form, the CDR3 reads TGTGCCAGCAGCCTCGGGGCCAGGATGGCTAACTATGGCTACACCTTC. The chain combines TRBV7-9 with TRBJ1-2; TRBD1 is a possible D gene (5 bases). Germline-derived CDR1 and CDR2 are SEHNR and FQNEAQ (reference sequence). Trimming pared 5 bases from V and 0 bases from J, leaving 16 bases between. CDR3 length: 16 amino acids.

Concerning this clonotype: An end of the junction differs from the germline gene, which may be a read error. This sequence joins TRBV20-1 and TRBJ2-1; 10 bases match TRBD2. This CDR3 region has 14 residues. Germline values: CDR1 DFQATT, CDR2 SNEGSKA (reference sequence). CDR3 amino acids: CSAPGLADYNEQFF. The CDR3 coding sequence is TGTAGTGCGCCCGGACTAGCGGATTACAATGAGCAGTTCTTC.

The chain couples TRBV6-6 to TRBJ1-5, with 8 nucleotides matching TRBD1. Germline loops: CDR1 MNHNY, CDR2 SVGAGI (reference sequence). The CDR3 has 16 residues. Trimming took 4 bases from V and 5 from J; bases not matched to a gene: 10. The CDR3 region is CASSSLDRGGHQPQHF. The CDR3 bases are TGTGCCAGCAGTTCCCTAGACAGGGGTGGGCATCAGCCCCAGCATTTT.

A note on this clonotype: A much larger clone differs from this one at a single base, so this may be a read error. The rearrangement joins TRBV29-1 to TRBJ2-7; D might be TRBD2 (5 bases). CDR1 SQVTM and CDR2 ANQGSEA come from the germline V gene. There are 13 residues in the CDR3. The CDR3 loop is CSVEGSSSDEQYF. For the CDR3, the DNA is TGCAGCGTTGAAGGGTCTAGCTCCGACGAGCAGTACTTC.

The chain recombines TRBV27 with TRBJ2-1; 8 positions match TRBD2. V trimming: 2 bases; J trimming: 9 bases; junction bases outside the gene matches: 9. CDR3 length equals 15 residues. Germline V gene sequence: CDR1 MNHEY, CDR2 SMNVEV (reference sequence). The DNA for the CDR3 is TGTGCCAGCAGTTTACTGTCGCCGGGGGGGAGTGAGCAGTTCTTC. The encoded protein is CASSLLSPGGSEQFF.

Only a few counts were recorded for this clonotype. This chain connects TRBV4-2 to TRBJ1-2, with TRBD1 matching over 8 bases. The CDR3 contains 15 residues. CDR1 and CDR2 (germline): LGHNA, YNFKEQ. Germline trimming cut 5 bases from V and 6 bases from J; bases unmatched to any gene: 11. The DNA for the CDR3 is TGTGCCAGCAGCGCCCACAGGGGGGCCCTCGATGGCTACACCTTC. It encodes CASSAHRGALDGYTF.

The V gene is TRBV20-1, the J gene TRBJ2-5; D is perhaps TRBD1 (5 bases). The length of the CDR3 is 12 residues. Trimming removed 6 bases at V and 9 bases at J, with 17 bases between. The V gene's germline CDR1 is DFQATT and CDR2 SNEGSKA (reference sequence). CDR3 nucleotides: TGCAGTGCGCGCCCACAGGTCGGTGCCCAGTACTTC. This codes for CSARPQVGAQYF.

The chain joins TRBV24-1 to TRBJ2-5, with TRBD1 as a possible D gene (5 bases). The germline V gene encodes CDR1 KGHDR and CDR2 SFDVKD. The CDR3 length is 12 residues. V was clipped by 9 bases and J by 1 base, with 8 bases between them. The CDR3 here is CATQGSQETQYF. In nucleotides, the CDR3 is TGTGCCACCCAGGGCAGCCAAGAGACCCAGTACTTC.

This clonotype was seen a handful of times. This sequence joins TRBV7-2 and TRBJ2-7; D is unresolved. The better agreement between TRBJ2-5 and the DNA end casts doubt on the J call. The CDR3 contains 13 residues. The germline V gene encodes CDR1 SGHTA and CDR2 FQGNSA. The CDR3 sequence: CASSLSYSETQYF. The DNA for the CDR3 is TGTGCCAGCAGCTTGAGTTATTCGGAGACCCAGTACTTC.